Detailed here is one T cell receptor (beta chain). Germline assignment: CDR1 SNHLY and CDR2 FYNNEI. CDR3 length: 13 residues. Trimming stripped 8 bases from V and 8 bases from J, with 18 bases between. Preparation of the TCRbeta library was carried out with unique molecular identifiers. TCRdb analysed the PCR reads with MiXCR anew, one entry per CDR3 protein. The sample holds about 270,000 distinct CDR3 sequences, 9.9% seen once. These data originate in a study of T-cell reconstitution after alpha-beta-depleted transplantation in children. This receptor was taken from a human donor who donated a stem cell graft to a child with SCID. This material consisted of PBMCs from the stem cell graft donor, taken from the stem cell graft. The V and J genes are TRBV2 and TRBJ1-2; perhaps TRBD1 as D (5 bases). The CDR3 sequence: CASPRDLRRGYTF. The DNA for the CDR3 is TGTGCCAGCCCCCGGGACCTGCGCAGGGGCTACACCTTC.